This T cell receptor beta chain was identified in a study of T cell changes during pregnancy in multiple sclerosis. Germline V gene data show CDR1 as LGHNA and CDR2 as YSLEER. The length of the CDR3 is 18 residues. V trimming: 3 bases; J trimming: 2 bases; junction bases outside the gene matches: 15. The repertoire was sequenced with immunoSEQ multiplex PCR; TCRdb's copy has only in-frame clones and lacks some. The repertoire has 65,000 to 90,000 clones, about nine tenths of them found once; the top ten carry 3.5%. The specimen was PBMCs, collected in the first trimester of pregnancy. The source is a female donor in good health, serving as a control in a pregnancy study. Some clones in this sample may be carry-over from other donors' samples. The chain employs TRBV4-3 and TRBJ2-7; 8 nucleotides align to TRBD2. Here the CDR3 DNA reads TGCGCCAGCAGCCAGCAAGGGGAGGCCAGCGGGAGCCCCTACGAGCAGTACTTC. Its protein is CASSQQGEASGSPYEQYF.